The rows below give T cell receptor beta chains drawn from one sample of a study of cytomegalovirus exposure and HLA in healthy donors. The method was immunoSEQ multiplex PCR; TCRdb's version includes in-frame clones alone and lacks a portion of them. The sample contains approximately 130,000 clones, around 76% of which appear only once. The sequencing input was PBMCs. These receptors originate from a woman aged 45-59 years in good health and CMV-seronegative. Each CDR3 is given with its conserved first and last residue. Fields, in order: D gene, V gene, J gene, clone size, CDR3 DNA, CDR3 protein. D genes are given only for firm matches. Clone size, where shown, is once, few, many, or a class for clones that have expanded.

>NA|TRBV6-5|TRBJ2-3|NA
TGTGCCAGCAGGCCCCGGGGTACAGATACGCAGTATTTT
CASRPRGTDTQYF
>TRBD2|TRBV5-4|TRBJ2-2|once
TGTGCCAGCAGCTTGGCTAGCGGGATGAACACCGGGGAGCTGTTTTTT
CASSLASGMNTGELFF
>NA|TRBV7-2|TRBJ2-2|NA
TGTGCCAGCAGCTTCCAAACGTTCTACGCCGGGGAGCTGTTTTTT
CASSFQTFYAGELFF
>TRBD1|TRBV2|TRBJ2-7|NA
TGTGCCAGCAGTGAAAGGGGGCCTACCTCCTACGAGCAGTACTTC
CASSERGPTSYEQYF
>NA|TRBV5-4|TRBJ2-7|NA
TGTGCCAGCAGCTTGGCGGGGGAATACGAGCAGTACTTC
CASSLAGEYEQYF
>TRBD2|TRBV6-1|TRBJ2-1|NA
TGTGCCAGCAGCCCCAGCGGGAGGGCTTCTGAGCAGTTCTTC
CASSPSGRASEQFF
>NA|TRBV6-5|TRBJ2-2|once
TGTGCCAGCAGTTACGGTAGCGGACAGGCGGGCGGGGAGCTGTTTTTT
CASSYGSGQAGGELFF
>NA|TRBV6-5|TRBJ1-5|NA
TGTGCCAGCAGTTACGGGGGCCTCAATCAGCCCCAGCATTTT
CASSYGGLNQPQHF
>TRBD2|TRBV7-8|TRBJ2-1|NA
TGTGCCTCCGGACTAGCGGCTTACAATGAGCAGTTCTTC
CASGLAAYNEQFF
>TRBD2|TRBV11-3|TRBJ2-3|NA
TGTGCCAGCAGCTCAGCGGGAGTGGAAGGAGATACGCAGTATTTT
CASSSAGVEGDTQYF
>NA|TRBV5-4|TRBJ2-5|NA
TGTGCCAGCAGCTCCCAACAGGGATTGGAGACCCAGTACTTC
CASSSQQGLETQYF
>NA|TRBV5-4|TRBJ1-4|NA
TGTGCCAGCAGTTATGAGACCGGACGGAGGGGTGAAAAACTGTTTTTT
CASSYETGRRGEKLFF
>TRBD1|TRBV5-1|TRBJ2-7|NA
TGCGCCAGCAGCCCGAGGACAGGGGCAGCCTACGAGCAGTACTTC
CASSPRTGAAYEQYF
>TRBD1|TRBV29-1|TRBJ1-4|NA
TGCAGCGTTGGGCCAGGGGGCACTGAAAAACTGTTTTTT
CSVGPGGTEKLFF
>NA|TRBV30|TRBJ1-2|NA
TGTGCCTGGAGTACCGACAGATCCAATGGCTACCCCTTC
CAWSTDRSNGYPF
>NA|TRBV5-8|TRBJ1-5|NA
TGTGCCAGCAGCTTTACAAAGGGAGTTAGCAATCAGCCCCAGCATTTT
CASSFTKGVSNQPQHF
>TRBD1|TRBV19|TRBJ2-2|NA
TGTGCCAGTAGTATCGGGATTGGACAGGGGGCCACCGGGGAGCTGTTTTTT
CASSIGIGQGATGELFF
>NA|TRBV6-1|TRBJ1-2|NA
TGTGCCAGCAGTGAAGGGTGGCAGGGCCGCCGCTACACCTTC
CASSEGWQGRRYTF
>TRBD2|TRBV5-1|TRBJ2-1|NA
TGCGCCAGCAGCTTGGAGCTAGCGGTCAACAATGAGCAGTTCTTC
CASSLELAVNNEQFF
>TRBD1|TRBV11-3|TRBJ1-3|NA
TGTGCCAGCAGTTCGGACAGGGGATACGGAAACACCATATATTTT
CASSSDRGYGNTIYF
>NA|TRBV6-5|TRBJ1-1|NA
TGTGCCAGCAGTTTTGGCAGAACAGGGACCACTGAAGCTTTCTTT
CASSFGRTGTTEAFF
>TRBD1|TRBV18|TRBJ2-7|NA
TGTGCCAGCTCACCAGCTATGGGACAGGGGGGTGAGCAGTACTTC
CASSPAMGQGGEQYF
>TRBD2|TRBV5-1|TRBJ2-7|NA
TGCGCCAGCAGCACCGGACTAGCGGGAGTGTCCTACGAGCAGTACTTC
CASSTGLAGVSYEQYF
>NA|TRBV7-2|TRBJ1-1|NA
TGTGCCAGCAGCTTAAAATCCCGCAGGGGACGGAACACTGAAGCTTTCTTT
CASSLKSRRGRNTEAFF
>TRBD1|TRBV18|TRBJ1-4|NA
TGTGCCAGCTCACTCGACAGGGGGCGAGAAAAACTGTTTTTT
CASSLDRGREKLFF
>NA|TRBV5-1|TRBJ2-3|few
TGCGCCAGCAGCGACTACCCGGACAGTTACACAGATACGCAGTATTTT
CASSDYPDSYTDTQYF
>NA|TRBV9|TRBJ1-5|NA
TGTGCCAGCAGCGCATCAGGGGATCAGCCCCAGCATTTT
CASSASGDQPQHF
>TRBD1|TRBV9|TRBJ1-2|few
TGTGCCAGCAGGACAGGGCCGGGTCTCGGAGGCTACACCTTC
CASRTGPGLGGYTF
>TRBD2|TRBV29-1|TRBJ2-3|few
TGCAGCGTTGTTGTACCGGGACTAGCGGGAGGTCGTATGCACACAGATACGCAGTATTTT
CSVVVPGLAGGRMHTDTQYF
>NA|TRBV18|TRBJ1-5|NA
TGTGCCAGCTCACCTGGCACCCGGGGCAATCAGCCCCAGCATTTT
CASSPGTRGNQPQHF
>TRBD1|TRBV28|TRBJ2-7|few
TGTGCCAGCAGTTCGCTAAGACAGGGCTACGAGCAGTACTTC
CASSSLRQGYEQYF
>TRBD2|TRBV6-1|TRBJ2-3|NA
TGTGCCAGCGGGACTAGCGGCACAGATACGCAGTATTTT
CASGTSGTDTQYF
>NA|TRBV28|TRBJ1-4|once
TGTGCCAGCAGTTTATCCGGGAGATGGGAAAAACTGTTTTTT
CASSLSGRWEKLFF
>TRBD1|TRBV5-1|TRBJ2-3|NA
TGCGCCAGCAGCCTACCAACCGGGACAGAAACGCAGTATTTT
CASSLPTGTETQYF
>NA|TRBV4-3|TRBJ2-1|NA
TGCGCCAGCAGCCAAGGAACCCTGTCGGGAGTTGGCTACAATGAGCAGTTCTTC
CASSQGTLSGVGYNEQFF
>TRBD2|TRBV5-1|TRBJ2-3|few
TGCGCCAGCAGCTTGGTTGTACTAGCGGGAGGGGGTACGCAGTATTTT
CASSLVVLAGGGTQYF
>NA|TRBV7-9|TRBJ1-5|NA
TGTGCCAGCAGCTTAGCGGGGGGGAATCAGCCCCAGCATTTT
CASSLAGGNQPQHF
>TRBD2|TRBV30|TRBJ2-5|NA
TGTGCCTGGAGTGTACCTAGCGGGAGGGTTCGGGGGGAGACCCAGTACTTC
CAWSVPSGRVRGETQYF
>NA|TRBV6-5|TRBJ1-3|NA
TGTGCCAGCAGTCCAAGACAGATCGGAAACACCATATATTTT
CASSPRQIGNTIYF
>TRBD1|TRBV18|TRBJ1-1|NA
TGTGCCAGCTCACCCCTACAGGGGGACACTGAAGCTTTCTTT
CASSPLQGDTEAFF
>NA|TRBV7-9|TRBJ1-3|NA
TGTTCCAGCAGCTTACCGGGGGGTTATGGAAACACCATATATTTT
CSSSLPGGYGNTIYF
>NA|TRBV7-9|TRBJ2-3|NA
TGTGCCAGCAGCTTGGTGACATGGCAGACCCCAGATACGCAGTATTTT
CASSLVTWQTPDTQYF
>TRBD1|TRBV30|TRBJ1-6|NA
TGTGCCGGGACAGGGTGGAATTCACCCCTCCACTTT
CAGTGWNSPLHF
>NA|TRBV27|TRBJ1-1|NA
TGTGCCAGCAGTTTACAATGGGAAACTTTAGCGGGCGCTTTCTTT
CASSLQWETLAGAFF
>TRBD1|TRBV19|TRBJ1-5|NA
TGTGCCAGTAGTATCCGACAGGGGAGGGTTCAGCCCCAGCATTTT
CASSIRQGRVQPQHF
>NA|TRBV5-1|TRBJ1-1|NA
TGCGCCAGCAGCTGGGGGGGTCTTGGGGAAGCTTTCTTT
CASSWGGLGEAFF
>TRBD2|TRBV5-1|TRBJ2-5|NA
TGCGCCAGCAGCTTGGGGGGGGGAGTGCGTAAAGAGACCCAGTACTTC
CASSLGGGVRKETQYF
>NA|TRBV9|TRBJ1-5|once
TGTGCCAGCGGACCGGGGGGGGTAAGCAATCAGCCCCAGAATTTT
CASGPGGVSNQPQNF
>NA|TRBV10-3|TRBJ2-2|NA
TGTGCCATCAGTGAGAGCAGGTTGGGGGCGGGAGCTTACACCGGGGAGCTGTTTTTT
CAISESRLGAGAYTGELFF
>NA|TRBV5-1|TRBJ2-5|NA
TGCGCCAGCAGCTTGGAGGGGAGGCAGGAGCAAGAGACCCAGTACTTC
CASSLEGRQEQETQYF
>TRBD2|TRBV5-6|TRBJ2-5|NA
TGTGCCAGCAGCTTGGTTTCTAGCGGGAGGGGAGAGACCCAGTACTTC
CASSLVSSGRGETQYF
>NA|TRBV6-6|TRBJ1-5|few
TGTGCCAGCAGGGTTACAGGGAGCAATCAGCCCCAGAATTTT
CASRVTGSNQPQNF
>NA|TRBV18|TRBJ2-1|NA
TGTGCCAGCTCACCAAAACAGTACAATGAGCAGTTCTTC
CASSPKQYNEQFF
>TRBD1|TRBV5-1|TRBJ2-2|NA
TGCGCCAGCAGCTACAGGGGTTGGAACACCGGGGAGCTGTTTTTT
CASSYRGWNTGELFF
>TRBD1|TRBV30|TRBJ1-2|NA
TGTGCCTGGACTTCCGGGACAGGGGGCGGCTGGGATGGCTACACCTTC
CAWTSGTGGGWDGYTF
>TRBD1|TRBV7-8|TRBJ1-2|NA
TGTGCCAGCAGCTTAGCAGAGGGGGCGAGGGGCTACACCTTC
CASSLAEGARGYTF
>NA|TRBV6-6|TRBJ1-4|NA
TGTGCCAGCAGTTACCCGGGTACCGAAAAACTGTTTTTT
CASSYPGTEKLFF
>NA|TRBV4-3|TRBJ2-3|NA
TGCGCCAGCAGCCAAGGGGCAATACGACCGCTAAGCACAGATACGCAGTATTTT
CASSQGAIRPLSTDTQYF
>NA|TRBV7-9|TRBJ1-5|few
TGTGCCAGCAGCCCAAGTCCGACAGAACAGCCCCAGCATTTT
CASSPSPTEQPQHF
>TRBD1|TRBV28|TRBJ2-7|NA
TGTGCCAGCATCCCGGGACAGGGGTGGTACGAGCAGTACTTC
CASIPGQGWYEQYF